The rows below give T cell receptor beta chains drawn from one sample of a study of CD4+ T cells in melanoma. Some clones are missing from TCRdb's copy, which holds only in-frame ones; the method was immunoSEQ multiplex PCR. The table has approximately 110,000 clones, approximately 90% seen once. Sample: peripheral blood. The receptors originated from a human donor with melanoma. Each CDR3 is given with its conserved first and last residue. D genes are given only for firm matches. Only part of the rows carry a size: once, few, many, or a class if the clone is expanded.

V	length	size	D	J	CDR3	DNA
TRBV6-1	13	NA	NA	TRBJ1-6	CASSDEGISPLHF	TGTGCCAGCAGTGATGAGGGTATTTCACCCCTCCACTTT
TRBV29-1	13	NA	NA	TRBJ1-3	CSVESGIGNTIYF	TGCAGCGTTGAATCGGGGATTGGAAACACCATATATTTT
TRBV5-1	16	NA	NA	TRBJ2-2	CASSPQGYGSTGELFF	TGCGCCAGCAGCCCACAGGGGTACGGGAGCACCGGGGAGCTGTTTTTT
TRBV9	16	NA	TRBD1	TRBJ1-5	CASTGQGTSSNQPQHF	TGTGCCAGCACGGGACAGGGGACTTCTAGCAATCAGCCCCAGCATTTT
TRBV2	13	NA	NA	TRBJ1-1	CASRGLQGGEAFF	TGTGCCAGCAGGGGATTACAAGGGGGTGAAGCTTTCTTT
TRBV5-6	17	NA	TRBD2	TRBJ2-5	CASSLVLAEGYQETQYF	TGTGCCAGCAGCTTGGTGCTAGCGGAGGGGTACCAAGAGACCCAGTACTTC
TRBV28	12	NA	NA	TRBJ1-5	CASTNPLQPQHF	TGTGCCAGCACCAACCCCCTCCAGCCCCAGCATTTT
TRBV6-5	13	NA	NA	TRBJ2-5	CASSSPGGETQYF	TGTGCCAGCAGCTCCCCCGGTGGCGAGACCCAGTACTTC
TRBV7-8	16	NA	TRBD1	TRBJ1-2	CASSSTGTGDNYGYTF	TGTGCCAGCAGCTCTACCGGGACAGGGGACAACTATGGCTACACCTTC
TRBV11-2	17	NA	NA	TRBJ2-7	CASSYTVGGSSSYEQYF	TGTGCCAGCAGCTACACCGTGGGGGGATCCTCCTCCTACGAGCAGTACTTC
TRBV5-4	16	NA	TRBD2	TRBJ2-4	CASSLRLAGGRVIQYF	TGTGCCAGCAGCTTACGACTAGCGGGGGGGCGGGTCATTCAGTACTTC
TRBV7-8	15	NA	NA	TRBJ1-5	CASSLNGASNQPQHF	TGTGCCAGCAGCTTAAACGGGGCTAGCAATCAGCCCCAGCATTTT
TRBV19	16	NA	TRBD1	TRBJ1-1	CASTKPGRGVDTEAFF	TGTGCCAGTACCAAACCAGGCAGGGGGGTGGACACTGAAGCTTTCTTT
TRBV5-1	13	NA	TRBD1	TRBJ2-7	CASSYGTAYEQYF	TGCGCCAGCAGCTACGGGACAGCCTACGAGCAGTACTTC
TRBV7-9	12	NA	NA	TRBJ2-1	CASSLSYNEQFF	TGTGCCAGCAGCCTCTCCTACAATGAGCAGTTCTTC
TRBV7-2	17	NA	TRBD2	TRBJ2-7	CASSLARGSRSYYEQYF	TGTGCCAGCAGCTTAGCGCGCGGGAGCAGGTCCTACTACGAGCAGTACTTC
TRBV7-2	16	NA	TRBD2	TRBJ2-7	CASSSLTSGALYEQYF	TGTGCCAGCAGCTCCCTGACTAGCGGGGCGCTGTACGAGCAGTACTTC
TRBV7-9	17	NA	NA	TRBJ2-3	CASSGRGGGSVGDTQYF	TGTGCCAGCAGCGGACGCGGTGGGGGGTCCGTGGGGGATACGCAGTATTTT
TRBV7-2	13	NA	NA	TRBJ1-1	CASSLVSGAGAFF	TGTGCCAGCAGCTTAGTTTCCGGGGCTGGCGCTTTCTTT
TRBV7-2	15	NA	TRBD1	TRBJ1-2	CASSPREGANYGYTF	TGTGCCAGCAGCCCGAGGGAGGGGGCAAACTATGGCTACACCTTC
TRBV27	13	NA	NA	TRBJ1-2	CASSEMQGSGYTF	TGTGCCAGCAGTGAGATGCAGGGGAGCGGCTACACCTTC
TRBV27	15	NA	NA	TRBJ2-2	CASSLEGVTTGELFF	TGTGCCAGCAGTCTGGAGGGGGTGACCACCGGGGAGCTGTTTTTT
TRBV6-1	13	NA	NA	TRBJ2-7	CASPGEDNYEQYF	TGTGCCAGCCCGGGGGAGGACAACTACGAGCAGTACTTC
TRBV27	15	NA	NA	TRBJ1-2	CASSFTEGVSYGYTF	TGTGCCAGCAGCTTCACCGAGGGGGTTAGCTATGGCTACACCTTC
TRBV7-9	15	NA	NA	TRBJ1-5	CASSPGAGRNQPQHF	TGTGCCAGCAGCCCTGGTGCAGGGCGAAATCAGCCCCAGCATTTT
TRBV7-2	12	NA	NA	TRBJ2-1	CASSSLVNEQFF	TGTGCCAGCAGTTCACTAGTGAATGAGCAGTTCTTC
TRBV19	14	NA	NA	TRBJ1-4	CASRRVVTNEKLFF	TGTGCCAGTCGCCGAGTGGTGACTAATGAAAAACTGTTTTTT
TRBV30	13	NA	NA	TRBJ1-5	CAWSVQGRQPQHF	TGTGCCTGGAGTGTACAGGGCAGACAGCCCCAGCATTTT
TRBV21-1	15	once	NA	TRBJ2-1	CASIPQGANGNEQFF	TGTGCCAGCATTCCACAGGGGGCGAATGGGAATGAGCAGTTCTTC
TRBV4-3	14	NA	TRBD2	TRBJ2-1	CASSQGTSSGEQFF	TGCGCCAGCAGCCAAGGGACTAGCTCGGGTGAGCAGTTCTTC
TRBV19	15	NA	NA	TRBJ1-2	CATQMGNGRGYGYTF	TGTGCCACACAAATGGGTAACGGAAGGGGATATGGCTACACCTTC
TRBV7-2	16	NA	TRBD1	TRBJ1-3	CASSVPGQGVGNTIYF	TGTGCCAGCAGCGTCCCGGGACAGGGTGTTGGAAACACCATATATTTT
TRBV28	15	NA	NA	TRBJ2-7	CASTAMGAQTYEQYF	TGTGCCAGCACAGCCATGGGGGCGCAGACCTACGAGCAGTACTTC
TRBV5-4	14	once	NA	TRBJ1-2	CASSLDGSNYGYTF	TGTGCCAGCAGCTTGGACGGATCTAACTATGGCTACACCTTC
TRBV27	16	NA	TRBD2	TRBJ2-3	CASSLTLRGGRDTQYF	TGTGCCAGCAGTTTAACGCTGCGGGGGGGCCGAGATACGCAGTATTTT
TRBV4-3	16	NA	TRBD1	TRBJ1-1	CASSLITEGAQAEAFF	TGCGCCAGCAGCCTGATTACAGAGGGGGCGCAGGCTGAAGCTTTCTTT
TRBV2	14	NA	NA	TRBJ2-3	CASSEVWGSDTQYF	TGTGCCAGCAGTGAAGTCTGGGGATCAGATACGCAGTATTTT
TRBV5-4	16	once	NA	TRBJ1-3	CASSLDELYSGNTIYF	TGTGCCAGCAGCTTGGATGAGCTTTACTCTGGAAACACCATATATTTT
TRBV6-1	15	NA	NA	TRBJ1-5	CASSGLQGREQPQHF	TGTGCCAGCAGTGGGTTACAGGGTCGGGAGCAGCCCCAGCATTTT
TRBV9	15	NA	TRBD1	TRBJ2-7	CASSVRQGPRDEQYF	TGTGCCAGCAGCGTACGACAGGGACCACGGGACGAGCAGTACTTC
TRBV19	13	NA	NA	TRBJ2-5	CASSLVAGETQYF	TGTGCCAGTAGTCTCGTGGCTGGTGAGACCCAGTACTTC
TRBV28	15	NA	TRBD2	TRBJ2-2	CATSGRGGFTGELFF	TGTGCCACATCAGGGCGGGGGGGCTTCACCGGGGAGCTGTTTTTT
TRBV7-2	14	NA	NA	TRBJ2-1	CASSSPRGRDEQFF	TGTGCCAGCAGCTCCCCCCGAGGCCGGGATGAGCAGTTCTTC
TRBV5-1	13	NA	NA	TRBJ2-2	CASSPVGSGELFF	TGCGCCAGCAGCCCGGTGGGGTCCGGGGAGCTGTTTTTT
TRBV19	16	NA	NA	TRBJ2-5	CASSIEGGPRGETQYF	TGTGCCAGTAGTATAGAGGGGGGACCGCGGGGAGAGACCCAGTACTTC
TRBV5-1	14	NA	NA	TRBJ2-1	CASSLYGTNNEQFF	TGCGCCAGCAGCTTATACGGAACCAACAATGAGCAGTTCTTC
TRBV29-1	16	NA	NA	TRBJ2-6	CSVDSPQAGGANVLTF	TGCAGCGTTGATTCCCCACAGGCGGGTGGGGCCAACGTCCTGACTTTC
TRBV11-1	13	NA	NA	TRBJ1-1	CASVLGLNTEAFF	TGTGCCAGCGTCTTGGGACTTAACACTGAAGCTTTCTTT